This is a list of T cell receptor beta chains from one sample in a study of shared clonotypes between healthy human individuals. TCRdb's copy holds only in-frame clones and misses some; the assay was immunoSEQ multiplex PCR. Among about 1.5 million clones listed, 95% to 99% were seen once. The sequencing sample was made of naive CD4+ T cells sorted from blood. The receptor set was obtained from a man younger than 40 in good health. CDR3s include the opening cysteine and the closing phenylalanine or tryptophan. The D gene is left open where the match is weak. Only some rows state a clone size, as once, few, many or a class for expanded clones.

CDR3nt,CDR3aa,d_gene,abundance,j_gene,v_gene
TGCGCCAGCAGTGATATAACTAGCGGGACTAGGCTGTTTTTT,CASSDITSGTRLFF,TRBD2,NA,TRBJ2-2,TRBV10-1
TGTGCCAGCTCGGGGCGTGCGGCGGGAGGGCCGGTTACAGATACGCAGTATTTT,CASSGRAAGGPVTDTQYF,TRBD2,NA,TRBJ2-3,TRBV14
TGTGCCAGCAGCTTCCCCGTGGTCAGGATAAACACCGGGGAGCTGTTTTTT,CASSFPVVRINTGELFF,NA,NA,TRBJ2-2,TRBV7-8
TGTGCCAGCAGTTTCAAACCGACAGCGAGCTCCTACAATGAGCAGTTCTTC,CASSFKPTASSYNEQFF,NA,NA,TRBJ2-1,TRBV27
TGTGCCAGCAGCTTGTCCCCGGCCTCACTGGGCTATGGCTACACCTTC,CASSLSPASLGYGYTF,NA,NA,TRBJ1-2,TRBV5-5
TGTGCCAGTAGTATTCAAGGTTTCAATGAGCAGTTCTTC,CASSIQGFNEQFF,NA,NA,TRBJ2-1,TRBV19
TGTGCCAGCAGTTTAAAATCCTACAGGGGCTACGAGCAGTACTTC,CASSLKSYRGYEQYF,TRBD1,NA,TRBJ2-7,TRBV28
TGCGCCAGCAGCAAATCCGGTCAAGAGACCCAGTACTTC,CASSKSGQETQYF,NA,NA,TRBJ2-5,TRBV5-1
TGTGCCAGCAGCCAACATACAGCAGTCGGAAACACCATATATTTT,CASSQHTAVGNTIYF,NA,NA,TRBJ1-3,TRBV14
TGTGCCAGTAGGATAGCGGGGGGCTCCTACGAGCAGTACTTC,CASRIAGGSYEQYF,TRBD2,NA,TRBJ2-7,TRBV19
TGTGCCAGCAGTTTATGGGACAGGGGGCGAGAGAAATACGAGCAGTACTTC,CASSLWDRGREKYEQYF,TRBD1,NA,TRBJ2-7,TRBV28
TGTGCCAGCTCATCCCGGGACCCAGAGACCCAGTACTTC,CASSSRDPETQYF,NA,NA,TRBJ2-5,TRBV18
TGCGCCAGCAGCTTGGTTGTAGCGGGAGGTACCCAAGCGACCCAGTACTTC,CASSLVVAGGTQATQYF,TRBD2,NA,TRBJ2-5,TRBV5-1
TGTGCCAGCAAACCACAGGGCTACGAGCAGTACTTC,CASKPQGYEQYF,NA,NA,TRBJ2-7,TRBV28
TGTGCCAGCAGCTTAGATCGGACTAGCGGGAGTCTCTACGAGCAGTACTTC,CASSLDRTSGSLYEQYF,TRBD2,NA,TRBJ2-7,TRBV11-2
TGCGCCAGCAGCACCGGTGCACAAGAGACCCAGTACTTC,CASSTGAQETQYF,NA,NA,TRBJ2-5,TRBV5-1
TGTGCCAGCAGCGTAGGTTTAAATCCCGGGGAGCTGTTTTTT,CASSVGLNPGELFF,NA,NA,TRBJ2-2,TRBV9
TGCGCCAGCAGCCTTTTCAGGGGTGGCACTGAAGCTTTCTTT,CASSLFRGGTEAFF,NA,once,TRBJ1-1,TRBV5-1
TGTGCCAGCAGCTTAGTTCCCGTATATACATACAATGAGCAGTTCTTC,CASSLVPVYTYNEQFF,NA,NA,TRBJ2-1,TRBV7-2
TGTGCCAGCAGAGAATACAATGAGCAGTTCTTC,CASREYNEQFF,NA,NA,TRBJ2-1,TRBV6-6
TGTGCCAGCACTCCGGGCGTAGACTATGGCTACACCTTC,CASTPGVDYGYTF,NA,once,TRBJ1-2,TRBV2
TGTGCCAGCAGCCGGGACGCTTCCTACGAGCAGTACTTC,CASSRDASYEQYF,NA,NA,TRBJ2-7,TRBV7-9
TGTGCCAGCAGCTTGGCGCCTCCCGGGGAGCTGTTTTTT,CASSLAPPGELFF,NA,once,TRBJ2-2,TRBV5-6
TGTGCCAGCAGCCCCCCGGGACTAGCGGGAGGGGTGTTGCATGAGCAGTTCTTC,CASSPPGLAGGVLHEQFF,TRBD2,NA,TRBJ2-1,TRBV5-4
TGTGCCAGCAGCTCGGGACAGTTAACTAGCACAGATACGCAGTATTTT,CASSSGQLTSTDTQYF,TRBD1,NA,TRBJ2-3,TRBV5-4
TGTGCCAGCAGCTTCACAGGGTCCGGCAATCAGCCCCAGCATTTT,CASSFTGSGNQPQHF,NA,NA,TRBJ1-5,TRBV7-9
TGTGCCACCACCGGGGGGGGGACGTACCAAGAGACCCAGTACTTC,CATTGGGTYQETQYF,TRBD2,NA,TRBJ2-5,TRBV5-4
TGTGCCAGCAGCTTACCAGGGCGGATCACTGAAGCTTTCTTT,CASSLPGRITEAFF,NA,NA,TRBJ1-1,TRBV7-8
TGTGCCAGCAAGAATACAGGGTATGCGGAGACCCAGTACTTC,CASKNTGYAETQYF,NA,NA,TRBJ2-5,TRBV6-1
TGTGCCAGCAGCGCGACAGGGAGACTCTCTGGGGCCAACGTCCTGACTTTC,CASSATGRLSGANVLTF,TRBD1,NA,TRBJ2-6,TRBV28
TGTGCCAGCAGCCAAGGCCCATCTAGCGGGAGATGGTTC,CASSQGPSSGRWF,TRBD2,NA,TRBJ2-4,TRBV14
TGTGCCAGCAGCTCTACGACAGGGAACGAAAAACTGTTTTTT,CASSSTTGNEKLFF,TRBD1,NA,TRBJ1-4,TRBV5-4
TGTGCCAGCTCCCAGCTGGACCCCTGGGGAACCTACAATGAGCAGTTCTTC,CASSQLDPWGTYNEQFF,NA,NA,TRBJ2-1,TRBV18
TGTGCCAGCAGCTGGGAGGTAATCACCGGGGAGCTGTTTTTT,CASSWEVITGELFF,NA,NA,TRBJ2-2,TRBV7-8
TGTGCCAGCAGTGTCGGGGGCACCGGGGAGCTGTTTTTT,CASSVGGTGELFF,NA,NA,TRBJ2-2,TRBV6-1
TGTGCCAGCAGCCTGGGACTAGCGGGATTCAATGAGCAGTTCTTC,CASSLGLAGFNEQFF,TRBD2,NA,TRBJ2-1,TRBV11-3
TGTGCCAGCAGCTTTGGGTACGAGCAGTACTTC,CASSFGYEQYF,NA,NA,TRBJ2-7,TRBV27
TGCGCCAGCAGCTTGGCCGGGACTACCTACGAGCAGTACTTC,CASSLAGTTYEQYF,TRBD2,NA,TRBJ2-7,TRBV5-1
TGCGCCAGCAAGAGTAGCGGGAGGGTTCTTCACGAGCAGTACTTC,CASKSSGRVLHEQYF,TRBD2,NA,TRBJ2-7,TRBV5-1
TGCAGTGTGGTCTCAGGGAACGAGCAGTACTTC,CSVVSGNEQYF,NA,NA,TRBJ2-7,TRBV20-1
TGTGCCACCCGGGCTCAGGTCAATGAGCAGTTCTTC,CATRAQVNEQFF,NA,NA,TRBJ2-1,TRBV27
TGTGCCAGCAGTTCTCAGGCGGGACTAGCGGCCTACGAGCAGTACTTC,CASSSQAGLAAYEQYF,TRBD2,NA,TRBJ2-7,TRBV27
TGTGCCTGGAGGGGGGGGACTAAGCATGAGCAGTTCTTC,CAWRGGTKHEQFF,TRBD2,NA,TRBJ2-1,TRBV30
TGTGCCAGCAGCGTGGACAGGGGAGAGACCCAGTACTTC,CASSVDRGETQYF,TRBD1,once,TRBJ2-5,TRBV5-4
TGTGCCACCAGCAGAGATAGGGGACGCAGGGTTAGTCCTGAAAAACTGTTTTTT,CATSRDRGRRVSPEKLFF,NA,NA,TRBJ1-4,TRBV15
TGTGCCAGCAGCTTAGATATGAACACTGAAGCTTTCTTT,CASSLDMNTEAFF,NA,NA,TRBJ1-1,TRBV13
TGTGCCTGGAACAAGGGGTCGAGCGGAAGCACAGATACGCAGTATTTT,CAWNKGSSGSTDTQYF,NA,NA,TRBJ2-3,TRBV30
TGTGCCAGCAGCGTAGTCCTATCTCCCAAACAGGGGGCCGGGGAGCTGTTTTTT,CASSVVLSPKQGAGELFF,TRBD1,once,TRBJ2-2,TRBV9
TGTGCCAGCAGCTGGCAGGGGGCAACAGATACGCAGTATTTT,CASSWQGATDTQYF,TRBD1,NA,TRBJ2-3,TRBV7-8
TGTGCCAGCAGACCGGTCCGACGGAGAGGTAGCACAGATACGCAGTATTTT,CASRPVRRRGSTDTQYF,NA,NA,TRBJ2-3,TRBV11-2
TGTGCCAGTAGGATACTGTGGACTAGCGGGAGATCCCCAAGGGGGGAGCTGTTTTTT,CASRILWTSGRSPRGELFF,TRBD2,NA,TRBJ2-2,TRBV19
TGCGCCAGCAGCCCTACAGGGCCGGGGGCTAGCGGGAATGCGGAGACCCAGTACTTC,CASSPTGPGASGNAETQYF,TRBD2,NA,TRBJ2-5,TRBV5-1
TGTGCCAGCAGCTCGGGACAGCCAAACACTGAAGCTTTCTTT,CASSSGQPNTEAFF,TRBD1,NA,TRBJ1-1,TRBV5-4
TGTGCCAGCAGCGTAGCTCCAGGATTGAACACCGGGGAGCTGTTTTTT,CASSVAPGLNTGELFF,NA,NA,TRBJ2-2,TRBV9
TGCAGTGCAAGTAATGGACTAGAGCAGTTCTTC,CSASNGLEQFF,NA,NA,TRBJ2-1,TRBV20-1
TGTGCCAGCAGCTCGTCCCAGGGCGGCAATCAGCCCCAGCATTTT,CASSSSQGGNQPQHF,NA,NA,TRBJ1-5,TRBV7-8
TGCGCCAGCAGCTTGGTGGCAAACTCCTACAATGAGCAGTTCTTC,CASSLVANSYNEQFF,NA,NA,TRBJ2-1,TRBV5-1
TGTGCCATCAGTGATGGGGAATCTAGCAATCAGCCCCAGCATTTT,CAISDGESSNQPQHF,NA,NA,TRBJ1-5,TRBV10-3
TGTGCCAGCAGCCGACTAAGAGACTACTCTGGAAACACCATATATTTT,CASSRLRDYSGNTIYF,NA,NA,TRBJ1-3,TRBV7-8
TGTGCCAGCAGTAAGGGACTAGCGGCTAGCACAGATACGCAGTATTTT,CASSKGLAASTDTQYF,TRBD2,NA,TRBJ2-3,TRBV28